This TCR beta chain was sequenced for a study of blood T cell repertoires in COVID-19. Profiling relied on immunoSEQ multiplex PCR, and the TCRdb table lists in-frame clones only, not all of them. Here the sample spans about 270,000 clones, approximately 84% being singletons. This CDR3 spans 14 amino acids. Germline-derived CDR1 and CDR2 are MDHEN and SYDVKM. Trimming removed 5 bases from V and 4 bases from J, with 14 bases in between. The chain links TRBV28 to TRBJ1-1; tentative D call: TRBD1 (6 bases). The sample comprised peripheral blood. The source of this sequence is a human donor with COVID-19, enrolled during active disease. The donor label of this sample is uncertain. CDR3 DNA sequence: TGTGCCAGCAGTCTGCACAGGGCGGGCACTGAAGCTTTCTTT. Translating it yields CASSLHRAGTEAFF.